This is a list of T cell receptor beta chains from one sample in a study of T cells in Graves' hyperthyroidism and ophthalmopathy. TCRdb used MiXCR to reprocess the multiplex PCR reads, holding one entry per CDR3 protein. The repertoire includes hundreds of thousands of distinct CDR3 sequences, 14% to 15% of them detected once, and approximately 4.3% sits in the top ten. The sample comprised blood. Every receptor here comes from a woman in her 40s with Graves' ophthalmopathy. The CDR3 runs from the conserved cysteine through the conserved F or W. Each record gives: clone size, D gene, V gene, J gene, CDR3 DNA, CDR3 protein. D genes are given only for firm matches. Size is stated for part of the rows, as once, few or many counts, or as a class when the clone is expanded.

size: many; D: .; V: TRBV6-2/TRBV6-3; J: TRBJ2-4; DNA: TGTGCCAGCAGCCCTTTGGGGGACATTCAGTACTTC; CDR3: CASSPLGDIQYF
size: many; D: .; V: TRBV7-2; J: TRBJ1-2; DNA: TGTGCCAGCAGCTTACGAGGAGGTACTGGCTATGGCTACACCTTC; CDR3: CASSLRGGTGYGYTF
size: many; D: .; V: TRBV7-9; J: TRBJ2-5; DNA: TGTGCCAGCAGCTTAGCCGTCTGGCAAGAGACCCAGTACTTC; CDR3: CASSLAVWQETQYF
size: few; D: .; V: TRBV19; J: TRBJ2-5; DNA: TGTGCCACTAAGGACCGGCTGATAGAGACCCAGTACTTC; CDR3: CATKDRLIETQYF
size: many; D: .; V: TRBV19; J: TRBJ1-2; DNA: TGTGCCAGTAGTCCTTCCAGCAGGGGCCTATATGGCTACACCTTC; CDR3: CASSPSSRGLYGYTF
size: .; D: .; V: TRBV11-3; J: TRBJ1-4; DNA: TGTGCCAGCAGCTTAGACGTGGGTAAACTGTTTTTT; CDR3: CASSLDVGKLFF
size: many; D: TRBD1; V: TRBV6-1; J: TRBJ1-5; DNA: TGTGCCAGCAGTGAAGCCCAGGGGACAGGAGATCGCAATCAGCCCCAGCATTTT; CDR3: CASSEAQGTGDRNQPQHF
size: many; D: TRBD2; V: TRBV20-1; J: TRBJ2-7; DNA: TGCAGTGCCAGAGGGAACTTAGCGGGAGGCAACTCCTACGAGCAGTACTTC; CDR3: CSARGNLAGGNSYEQYF
size: many; D: .; V: TRBV6-5; J: TRBJ2-7; DNA: TGTGCCAGCGTTGGTGTCTACGAGCAGTACTTC; CDR3: CASVGVYEQYF
size: many; D: .; V: TRBV27; J: TRBJ2-4; DNA: TGTGCCAGCGGGGATCAGGGGACTTGGGGAGACATTCAGTACTTC; CDR3: CASGDQGTWGDIQYF
size: many; D: TRBD1; V: TRBV29-1; J: TRBJ1-2; DNA: TGCAGCGTTGAAGATTGGACAGGGGGAAGAAGCTATGGCTACACCTTC; CDR3: CSVEDWTGGRSYGYTF
size: .; D: TRBD2; V: TRBV11-2; J: TRBJ2-1; DNA: TGTGCCAGCAGCTTAGGAACTAGCGGGAGTAGGGATGAGCAGTTCTTC; CDR3: CASSLGTSGSRDEQFF
size: many; D: TRBD2; V: TRBV20-1; J: TRBJ2-3; DNA: TGCAGTGCCCTTAGGCGGGAGGGAGGCACAGATACGCAGTATTTT; CDR3: CSALRREGGTDTQYF
size: many; D: .; V: TRBV12-5; J: TRBJ1-5; DNA: TGTGCTAGTGGTTTGGTGGTTGAGACAGCCCGCAATCAGCCCCAGCATTTT; CDR3: CASGLVVETARNQPQHF
size: many; D: TRBD2; V: TRBV20-1; J: TRBJ2-2; DNA: TGCAGTGCTACGGTGACTAGCGGCCTTTTAGGGGAGCTGTTTTTT; CDR3: CSATVTSGLLGELFF
size: many; D: .; V: TRBV24-1; J: TRBJ2-5; DNA: TGTGCCACCAGTGATTTAGAGACCCAGTACTTC; CDR3: CATSDLETQYF
size: few; D: TRBD1; V: TRBV4-3; J: TRBJ1-1; DNA: TGCGCCAGCAGCCAGGATCTGACAGGGTGGGCTGAAGCTTTCTTT; CDR3: CASSQDLTGWAEAFF
size: many; D: TRBD2; V: TRBV4-1; J: TRBJ2-5; DNA: TGCGCCAGCAGCCAGGTTAGCGGGAGTAGAGAGACCCAGTACTTC; CDR3: CASSQVSGSRETQYF
size: .; D: .; V: TRBV6-2/TRBV6-3; J: TRBJ2-7; DNA: TGTGCCAGCAGTTACAGTCCGGCCTACGAGCAGTACTTC; CDR3: CASSYSPAYEQYF
size: .; D: TRBD1; V: TRBV5-1; J: TRBJ2-2; DNA: TGCGCCAGCAGCCGGGGGACAGGGGACCTCTCCGCCGGGGAGCTGTTTTTT; CDR3: CASSRGTGDLSAGELFF
size: many; D: .; V: TRBV2; J: TRBJ2-5; DNA: TGTGCCAGCAGTGATTCAGGGACCCAGTACTTC; CDR3: CASSDSGTQYF
size: .; D: .; V: TRBV15; J: TRBJ1-2; DNA: TGTGCCACCAGCAGAGGATCCGCCAGGCGGGACTATGGCTACACCTTC; CDR3: CATSRGSARRDYGYTF
size: .; D: TRBD1; V: TRBV14; J: TRBJ1-5; DNA: TGTGCCAGCAGCCAAGGAGGCCAGGGGGCCCCTCAGAGCAATCAGCCCCAGCATTTT; CDR3: CASSQGGQGAPQSNQPQHF
size: many; D: .; V: TRBV19; J: TRBJ2-5; DNA: TGTGCCAGTAGTGTCGGAGCGAGGGAGACCCAGTACTTC; CDR3: CASSVGARETQYF
size: many; D: .; V: TRBV7-9; J: TRBJ1-2; DNA: TGTGCCAGCAGCTTAGCGCTGGCACCAGGCTACACCTTC; CDR3: CASSLALAPGYTF
size: .; D: TRBD2; V: TRBV12-3/TRBV12-4; J: TRBJ2-5; DNA: TGTGCCAGCAGTAGAGCGGGAGCCAAAGAGACCCAGTACTTC; CDR3: CASSRAGAKETQYF
size: few; D: .; V: TRBV6-5; J: TRBJ2-7; DNA: TGTGCCAGCAGCCGAGATGAGGGAAGCTCCTACGAGCAGTACTTC; CDR3: CASSRDEGSSYEQYF
size: once; D: .; V: TRBV18; J: TRBJ2-5; DNA: TGTGCCAGCTCACCCTCATTCGGGGTGGGAGAGACCCAGTACTTC; CDR3: CASSPSFGVGETQYF
size: many; D: .; V: TRBV6-2/TRBV6-3; J: TRBJ1-5; DNA: TGTGCCAGCAGTTACTCGTTTGCCGGCAATCAGCCCCAGCATTTT; CDR3: CASSYSFAGNQPQHF
size: many; D: .; V: TRBV30; J: TRBJ1-1; DNA: TGTGCCTGGAGTGCGGGCCCGGGAACTGAAGCTTTCTTT; CDR3: CAWSAGPGTEAFF
size: many; D: .; V: TRBV6-5; J: TRBJ1-1; DNA: TGTGCCAGCAGTAGTCGAGGGGGAACTGAAGCTTTCTTT; CDR3: CASSSRGGTEAFF
size: few; D: TRBD2; V: TRBV6-4; J: TRBJ2-1; DNA: TGTGCCAGCAGTAACCCGGGACTACTTAACAATGAGCAGTTCTTC; CDR3: CASSNPGLLNNEQFF
size: .; D: .; V: TRBV9; J: TRBJ2-2; DNA: TGTGCCAGCAGCGTAGAAGGAGACGGGGAGCTGTTTTTT; CDR3: CASSVEGDGELFF
size: many; D: TRBD2; V: TRBV30; J: TRBJ2-7; DNA: TGTGCCTGGAGTTGGACTAGCGGGTCCTACGAGCAGTACTTC; CDR3: CAWSWTSGSYEQYF
size: .; D: TRBD1; V: TRBV11-1; J: TRBJ1-2; DNA: TGTGCCAGCAGCTCCCGGGACAGAGAAGCTAACTATGGCCACACCTTC; CDR3: CASSSRDREANYGHTF
size: many; D: TRBD1; V: TRBV5-6; J: TRBJ2-2; DNA: TGTGCCAGCAGCTTGGTAGAGAACAGGGGAACCGGGGAGCTGTTTTTT; CDR3: CASSLVENRGTGELFF
size: many; D: .; V: TRBV6-5; J: TRBJ1-6; DNA: TGTGCCAGCAGTTACTCTGGCGTGGCAGCCTATAATTCACCCCTCCACTTT; CDR3: CASSYSGVAAYNSPLHF
size: many; D: .; V: TRBV12-3/TRBV12-4; J: TRBJ1-1; DNA: TGTGCCAGCAGTTTGCGACAGACGAACACTGAAGCTTTCTTT; CDR3: CASSLRQTNTEAFF
size: .; D: .; V: TRBV25-1; J: TRBJ1-5; DNA: TGTGCCAGCTCGGACCTAAATCAGCCCCAGCATTTT; CDR3: CASSDLNQPQHF
size: many; D: TRBD1; V: TRBV27; J: TRBJ2-7; DNA: TGTGCCAGCAGAAGGCAGGGGGTCGCCTACGAGCAGTACTTC; CDR3: CASRRQGVAYEQYF
size: .; D: TRBD1; V: TRBV20-1; J: TRBJ1-1; DNA: TGCAGTGCTAGATACTTGGCAGGGGGGAGTGAAGCTTTCTTT; CDR3: CSARYLAGGSEAFF
size: many; D: .; V: TRBV7-7; J: TRBJ2-5; DNA: TGTGCTAGCAGCTTAGGGGTCCCGGGACGGGGCCAAGAGACCCAGTACTTC; CDR3: CASSLGVPGRGQETQYF
size: many; D: .; V: TRBV10-3; J: TRBJ2-7; DNA: TGTGCCATCAGTGAGTCGGACGGGACCGAGCAGTACTTC; CDR3: CAISESDGTEQYF
size: many; D: .; V: TRBV6-9; J: TRBJ1-5; DNA: TGTGCCAGCAGCCCATCGGGGGGGGCGGGACGCAATCAGCCCCAGCATTTT; CDR3: CASSPSGGAGRNQPQHF
size: .; D: .; V: TRBV5-1; J: TRBJ1-5; DNA: TGCGCCAGCAGCTTGGCCGGGCGGGACAATCAGCCCCAGCATTTT; CDR3: CASSLAGRDNQPQHF